These 22 T cell receptor beta chains originate from one sample sequenced in a study of blood T cells in healthy people across ages. Together with a sample-barcoded 5' primer, a J-beta primer mix was included in a second PCR lasting roughly 6 to 12 cycles. TCRdb re-called the 5' RACE reads with MiXCR, one entry per CDR3 protein. The sample carries under 1,000,000 distinct CDR3 sequences, around 50% recorded once. Sequenced: blood. Receptors were obtained from an older man in good health.

This clonotype has just a few counts. This chain links TRBV7-9 with TRBJ2-3; TRBD1 or TRBD2 may be the D gene (5 bases each). V was clipped by 4 bases and J by 2 bases, with 28 bases between them. Germline-derived CDR1 and CDR2 are SEHNR and FQNEAQ (reference sequence). This CDR3 spans 20 amino acids. The CDR3 region is CASSSRTERGEATLTDTQYF. As DNA, the CDR3 is TGTGCCAGCAGCTCCCGGACGGAAAGAGGGGAAGCAACACTCACAGATACGCAGTATTTT.

This rearrangement joins TRBV4-2 to TRBJ2-3; weak D call: TRBD2 (6 bases). Germline CDR1 is LGHNA and CDR2 is YNFKEQ. V was cut by 4 bases and J by 0 bases, with 14 bases left in between. The CDR3 is made up of 16 amino acids. In DNA form, the CDR3 reads TGTGCCAGCAGCCCGAATCCAGCGGGTAGCACAGATACGCAGTATTTT. It codes for CASSPNPAGSTDTQYF.

This sequence joins TRBV7-6 and TRBJ1-1; D is perhaps TRBD1 (5 bases). The length of the CDR3 is 13 residues. Germline values: CDR1 SGHVS, CDR2 FNYEAQ. V lost 5 bases and J 6 bases, leaving 13 bases between the germline ends. The CDR3 protein is CASSQDTHAEAFF. The CDR3 coding sequence is TGTGCCAGCAGCCAGGACACCCACGCTGAAGCTTTCTTT.

The V and J genes are TRBV29-1 and TRBJ2-4; 7 nucleotides match TRBD1. Gene TRBJ2-7 matches the end of the DNA better, so the J call may be wrong. There are 13 residues in the CDR3. Germline values: CDR1 SQVTM, CDR2 ANQGSEA. CDR3 loop: CSVKARGWYEQYF. The CDR3 DNA is TGCAGCGTGAAAGCCAGGGGGTGGTACGAGCAGTACTTC.

The rearrangement uses TRBV20-1 and TRBJ2-5; 9 bases agree with TRBD2. The ends lost 5 bases at V and 2 bases at J; junction bases unmatched: 3. The V gene's germline CDR1 is DFQATT and CDR2 SNEGSKA (reference sequence). The CDR3 has 13 residues. The DNA of the CDR3 is TGCAGTGCTCTAGCGGGGAGTCAAGAGACCCAGTACTTC. It codes for CSALAGSQETQYF.

The chain is built from TRBV20-1 and TRBJ2-1, with 13 bases aligning to TRBD2. V shed 4 bases and J 0 bases; nucleotides not matched to a gene: 6. CDR3 length equals 17 residues. Germline V lookup: CDR1 DFQATT, CDR2 SNEGSKA (reference sequence). The CDR3 DNA follows: TGCAGTGCTACTACTAGCGGGAGGGATCTCTCCTACAATGAGCAGTTCTTC. Protein product: CSATTSGRDLSYNEQFF.

CDR3 amino acids: CASSLGDSDGYTF. Here the CDR3 DNA reads TGTGCCAGCAGCTTAGGGGACAGTGATGGCTACACCTTC. The chain joins TRBV7-9 to TRBJ1-2; 7 nucleotides align to TRBD1. This CDR3 is 13 amino acids long. The germline CDR1 and CDR2 sequences are SEHNR and FQNEAQ (reference sequence). The ends lost 1 base at V and 6 bases at J; junction bases unmatched: 2.

CDR3 sequence (DNA): TGTGCCAGCAGCTTAGAAAATCAGCCCCAGCATTTT. This sequence encodes CASSLENQPQHF. The chain recombines TRBV7-2 with TRBJ1-5; no clear D. Germline CDR1 and CDR2: SGHTA and FQGNSA. Trimming removed 1 base at V and 4 bases at J, with 2 bases between. The CDR3 is 12 residues long. Full variable domain (remainder filled in from reference TRBV7-2 and TRBJ1-5): GAGVSQSPSNKVTEKGKDVELRCDPISGHTALYWYRQSLGQGLEFLIYFQGNSAPDKSGLPSDRFSAERTGGSVSTLTIQRTQQEDSAVYLCASSLENQPQHFGDGTRLSIL.

This clonotype has a count of ten or more. This chain uses TRBV2 with TRBJ2-1, with 8 bases lining up with TRBD2. The CDR3 has 15 residues. The ends lost 7 bases at V and 4 bases at J; junction bases unmatched: 9. The germline CDR1 and CDR2 sequences are SNHLY and FYNNEI. The CDR3 bases are TGTGCCAGCACCGGCGGGCGGGAGGCTTACAATGAGCAGTTCTTC. Its protein is CASTGGREAYNEQFF.

There are many counts of this clonotype. This chain connects TRBV7-7 to TRBJ2-5, with 10 bases matching TRBD2. The CDR3 runs to 16 residues. J gave up 1 base and V 5 bases, and 7 bases lay outside the gene matches. Germline CDR1 and CDR2: SSHAT and FNYEAQ (reference sequence). Written as DNA, the CDR3 is TGTGCCAGCAGCCCCGGGACTAGCGCGCTCCAAGAGACCCAGTACTTC. Its protein product is CASSPGTSALQETQYF.

This clonotype was seen many times. In DNA form, the CDR3 reads TGTGCCAGCAGTGAATCCGGAGATGCTACGCAGTATTTT. It encodes CASSESGDATQYF. V is TRBV25-1 and J is TRBJ2-3; D ambiguous. CDR1 is MGHDK and CDR2 is SYGVNS in the germline V gene. The CDR3 consists of 13 residues. Trimming removed 1 base at V and 8 bases at J, with 10 bases between.

The chain employs TRBV20-1 and TRBJ1-2; D not resolved. The CDR3 length is 13 residues. Germline V gene sequence: CDR1 DFQATT, CDR2 SNEGSKA (reference sequence). V was cut by 0 bases and J by 5 bases, with 10 bases left in between. The CDR3 protein is CSARDQRVYGYTF. The CDR3 region has the DNA TGCAGTGCTAGAGATCAGAGGGTATATGGCTACACCTTC.

The V and J genes are TRBV5-1 and TRBJ2-1, with 8 positions matching TRBD2. This CDR3 spans 15 amino acids. J was trimmed by 8 bases and V by 0 bases; bases with no gene match: 7. Germline V gene lookup returns CDR1 SGHRS and CDR2 YFSETQ. CDR3 DNA sequence: TGCGCCAGCAGCTTGGTAGCGGGAAATATCTATGAGCAGTTCTTC. This gives the protein CASSLVAGNIYEQFF.

This chain joins TRBV5-1 and TRBJ2-3; D possibly uses TRBD1 or TRBD2 (5 bases each). The CDR3 has 15 amino acids. V was clipped by 2 bases and J by 5 bases, with 15 bases between them. Germline values: CDR1 SGHRS, CDR2 YFSETQ. CDR3 in amino acids: CASSLRDPRRDTQYF. The CDR3 DNA reads TGCGCCAGCAGCTTACGGGACCCTCGTAGAGATACGCAGTATTTT. Filled out from reference TRBV5-1 and TRBJ2-3, the complete variable domain reads KAGVTQTPRYLIKTRGQQVTLSCSPISGHRSVSWYQQTPGQGLQFLFEYFSETQRNKGNFPGRFSGRQFSNSRSEMNVSTLELGDSALYLCASSLRDPRRDTQYFGPGTRLTVL.

The CDR3 protein is CASSLAAGGLRTYEQFF. CDR3 nucleotides: TGTGCCAGCAGCTTAGCAGCGGGAGGCCTACGGACCTACGAGCAGTTCTTC. The gene calls are TRBV7-2 and TRBJ2-1; 9 nucleotides match TRBD2. Per the germline V gene, CDR1 is SGHTA and CDR2 is FQGNSA. Trimming took 0 bases from V and 10 from J; bases not matched to a gene: 13. The CDR3 totals 17 residues.

This chain connects TRBV4-1 to TRBJ1-1, with D unresolved. The CDR3 runs to 15 residues. Germline CDR1 is MGHRA and CDR2 is YSYEKL. V lost 0 bases, J lost 2 bases, and 10 bases lay in between. The chain's CDR3 is CASSQERWANTEAFF. The CDR3 DNA follows: TGCGCCAGCAGCCAAGAACGGTGGGCCAACACTGAAGCTTTCTTT.

The sample holds a few counts of this clonotype. This sequence joins TRBV28 and TRBJ2-5; D not certain. The germline CDR1 and CDR2 sequences are MDHEN and SYDVKM. Trimming took 1 base from V and 2 from J, leaving 5 bases between them. CDR3 size: 13 residues. The CDR3 region is CASSLYQQETQYF. CDR3 nucleotide sequence: TGTGCCAGCAGTTTATACCAGCAAGAGACCCAGTACTTC.

This clonotype was found many times. This rearrangement joins TRBV5-1 to TRBJ1-2; D gene unclear. Germline V gene sequence: CDR1 SGHRS, CDR2 YFSETQ. The CDR3 has 14 amino acids. V was shortened by 4 bases and J by 1 base, with 11 bases between the two germline ends. DNA of the CDR3: TGCGCCAGCAGCCCGACCACGGGTAACTATGGCTACACCTTC. Encoded protein: CASSPTTGNYGYTF.

The rearrangement uses TRBV18 and TRBJ2-5; D is unresolved. Germline assignment: CDR1 KGHSH and CDR2 LQKENI. The CDR3 is 13 amino acids. V was pared by 0 bases and J by 11 bases, with 13 bases between. CDR3: CASSPPTALEQYF. The CDR3 DNA reads TGTGCCAGCTCACCACCGACTGCCTTGGAGCAGTACTTC.

Of note for this clonotype: The CDR3 does not close with the conserved phenylalanine or tryptophan, likely indicating a read error. This chain joins TRBV12-3 or TRBV12-4 and TRBJ2-3; D is ambiguous. V gave up 3 bases and J gave up 3 bases, with 13 bases separating them. This CDR3 has 15 residues. The CDR3 nucleotides read TGTGCCAGCAGTTTTGGCAGAGTGGGGACAGATACGCAGTATTCC. Residues: CASSFGRVGTDTQYS.

This chain links TRBV20-1 with TRBJ2-3, with 15 positions matching TRBD2. Germline V gene lookup returns CDR1 DFQATT and CDR2 SNEGSKA (reference sequence). The CDR3 spans 15 residues. V shed 5 bases, J shed 4 bases, and the junction held 4 bases outside the gene matches. Written as DNA, the CDR3 is TGCAGTGCTCCGGGACTAGCGGGAGGTGCAGATACGCAGTATTTT. This codes for CSAPGLAGGADTQYF.

This clonotype was seen at least ten times. V is TRBV7-2 and J is TRBJ2-5, with D perhaps being TRBD1 or TRBD2 (6 bases each). The germline V and J ends were trimmed by 1 base and 5 bases, with 23 bases remaining between them. CDR1 and CDR2 from the germline V gene are SGHTA and FQGNSA. CDR3 length: 18 amino acids. The CDR3 DNA follows: TGTGCCAGCAGCTTAGTAACGGTTGGGGGGCGGTTTCGGGAGACCCAGTACTTC. Protein: CASSLVTVGGRFRETQYF.